Listed below are T cell receptor beta chains from one sample, sequenced in a study of response to subunit inactivated influenza vaccine. TCRdb itself ran the RT-PCR reads through MiXCR, one entry per CDR3 protein. Of approximately 160,000 distinct CDR3 sequences detected, approximately 11% appear once; the ten largest clones hold 35% to 40%. Sequencing used CD8+ T cells sorted from PBMCs, obtained roughly 24 months after vaccination. Every receptor here comes from a man aged 45 to 70 who received an inactivated influenza vaccine. The CDR3 runs from the conserved cysteine through the conserved F or W. The D gene is left open where the match is weak. Clone size, where shown, is once, few, many, or a class for clones that have expanded.

abundance	v_gene	j_gene	d_gene	CDR3nt	CDR3aa
few	TRBV4-1	TRBJ2-1	.	TGCGCCAGCAGCCAAGGCCCAGTCGAGTTCTCCTACAATGAGCAGTTCTTC	CASSQGPVEFSYNEQFF
.	TRBV2	TRBJ1-2	.	TGTGCCGGGGAGAGGGCGGACTATGGCTACACCTTC	CAGERADYGYTF
.	TRBV7-8	TRBJ1-1	TRBD1	TGTGCCAGCAGCTTATTGCCGCATACAACAGGGGGGGGTGAAGCTTTCTTT	CASSLLPHTTGGGEAFF
few	TRBV27	TRBJ1-5	TRBD1	TGTGCCAGCAGTTCCCAGGGGGCAGATGGCAATCAGCCCCAGCATTTT	CASSSQGADGNQPQHF
.	TRBV29-1	TRBJ2-7	TRBD2	TGCAGCGCACTAGCGGGAGCGGGAGAGCAGTACTTC	CSALAGAGEQYF
medium-sized	TRBV9	TRBJ2-1	TRBD2	TGTGCCAGCAGCATAGGGGCTAGCGGGAGAAATGAGCAGTTCTTC	CASSIGASGRNEQFF
.	TRBV27	TRBJ2-1	.	TGTGCCAGCAGTTTAGACCCTGGCTACAATGAGCAGTTCTTC	CASSLDPGYNEQFF
.	TRBV28	TRBJ1-5	.	TGTGCCAGCAGCTTGTGGCGCAGCAGTATGAGCAATCAGCCCCAGCATTTT	CASSLWRSSMSNQPQHF
.	TRBV20-1	TRBJ2-7	TRBD2	TGCAGTGCTAGAGACTTACGCGGGGGCTCCTACGAGCAGTACTTC	CSARDLRGGSYEQYF
few	TRBV20-1	TRBJ2-3	TRBD2	TGCAGTGCTAGAGGTAGAACTAGCGGGGGCCCAATCACAGATACGCAGTATTTT	CSARGRTSGGPITDTQYF
few	TRBV19	TRBJ2-1	.	TGTGCCAGTAGTCCCAATGAACGGCGTTACAATGAGCAGTTCTTC	CASSPNERRYNEQFF
.	TRBV12-3/TRBV12-4	TRBJ2-7	.	TGTGCCAGCAGTTGGTTTTTTTCGGCTTCCTACGAGCAGTACTTC	CASSWFFSASYEQYF
many	TRBV5-1	TRBJ1-5	.	TGCGCCAGCAGCTGGGCCGGCCTTTCAGGTCAGCCCCAGCATTTT	CASSWAGLSGQPQHF
few	TRBV4-3	TRBJ2-3	.	TGCGCCAGCAGCCAAGAGGGATATATACAGGCGATTAGCACAGATACGCAGTATTTT	CASSQEGYIQAISTDTQYF
.	TRBV4-2	TRBJ2-1	.	TGTGCCAGCAGCCAAGGCACTGGGGAATTCTACAATGAGCAGTTCTTC	CASSQGTGEFYNEQFF
.	TRBV7-3	TRBJ2-5	.	TGTGCCAGCAGCTTATACATACAAGAGACCCAGTACTTC	CASSLYIQETQYF
few	TRBV29-1	TRBJ1-2	.	TGCAGCGCTGAAGCAGGGAATCGTGGCTACACCTTC	CSAEAGNRGYTF
many	TRBV7-6	TRBJ2-1	TRBD2	TGTGCCAGCAGCCAGTCCCGGGGCGGGGGTAATGAGCAGTTCTTC	CASSQSRGGGNEQFF
many	TRBV11-2	TRBJ2-6	TRBD1	TGTGCCAGCAGCCCTTTTCCCTCGACAGGGGAAGACTCTGGGGCCAACGTCCTGACTTTC	CASSPFPSTGEDSGANVLTF
many	TRBV5-1	TRBJ1-4	.	TGCGCCAGCAGCTTGGACAGCGGATTTGAAAAACTGTTTTTT	CASSLDSGFEKLFF
.	TRBV28	TRBJ2-4	.	TGTGCCAGCAGTTCCACTGCCGCGCAGGTCCAAAGAAACATTCAGTACTTC	CASSSTAAQVQRNIQYF
.	TRBV19	TRBJ2-1	.	TGTGCCAGTAGTTTTTGGGACAATGAGCAGTTCTTC	CASSFWDNEQFF
many	TRBV10-3	TRBJ1-2	.	TGTGCCATCAGTGAACTCCCGGCGTATGGCTACACCTTC	CAISELPAYGYTF
.	TRBV18	TRBJ1-1	TRBD1	TGTGCCAGCTCACCAGGACAGGGAGAGGACACTGAAGCTTTCTTT	CASSPGQGEDTEAFF
.	TRBV27	TRBJ2-7	.	TGTGCCAGCAGCCCCTCTGGGCAGGGATTCTACGAGCAGTACTTC	CASSPSGQGFYEQYF
.	TRBV20-1	TRBJ2-7	.	TGCAGTGGGGACCATCAAGACCGTTCCTACGAGCAGTACTTC	CSGDHQDRSYEQYF
few	TRBV25-1	TRBJ2-2	.	TGTGCCAGCAGTCCCCACTCCACCACCGGGGAGCTGTTTTTT	CASSPHSTTGELFF
.	TRBV12-3/TRBV12-4	TRBJ2-1	.	TGTGCCAGCAGCCATACAGGGAATGAGCAGTTCTTC	CASSHTGNEQFF
.	TRBV12-3/TRBV12-4	TRBJ2-3	.	TGTGCCAGCAGCCCGGTGGGGGAGACAGATACGCAGTATTTT	CASSPVGETDTQYF
.	TRBV11-3	TRBJ2-1	TRBD1	TGTGCCAGCAGCTCGGACAGGGCCAATGAGCAGTTCTTC	CASSSDRANEQFF
.	TRBV24-1	TRBJ2-1	.	TGTGCCACCAGTGGGGGAAATGAGCAGTTCTTC	CATSGGNEQFF
.	TRBV5-6	TRBJ1-1	.	TGTGCCAGCAGCGCATATCAAGGTGAAGCTTTCTTT	CASSAYQGEAFF
many	TRBV6-2/TRBV6-3	TRBJ2-1	.	TGTGCCAGCAGTTACCAGGGAAACAATGAGCAGTTCTTC	CASSYQGNNEQFF
many	TRBV29-1	TRBJ2-7	.	TGCAGCGTTGTAAGTAGGGGGACCTACGAGCAGTACTTC	CSVVSRGTYEQYF
.	TRBV29-1	TRBJ1-2	.	TGCAGCGTTTCAGGGAATGGCTACACCTTC	CSVSGNGYTF
many	TRBV11-2	TRBJ1-3	.	TGTGCCAGCAGCCAGTCCCACTCTGGAAACACCATATATTTT	CASSQSHSGNTIYF
.	TRBV27	TRBJ2-7	.	TGTGCCAGCAGTTTATCGGGGCAGGCCTACGAGCAGTACTTC	CASSLSGQAYEQYF
.	TRBV7-9	TRBJ2-5	.	TGTGCCAGCTCTGGTTCGGAGACCCAGTACTTC	CASSGSETQYF
few	TRBV9	TRBJ2-1	TRBD1	TGTGCCAGCAGCCCCACTGGGACAGGGGACAATGAGCAGTTCTTC	CASSPTGTGDNEQFF
.	TRBV9	TRBJ1-3	.	TGTGCCAGCAGCGTCGGGGGGGCAACTCGCACTGGAAACACCATATATTTT	CASSVGGATRTGNTIYF
few	TRBV4-1	TRBJ2-5	.	TGCGCCAGCAGCCTTACCCCAATTCCAGGGGTTCAAGAGACCCAGTACTTC	CASSLTPIPGVQETQYF
many	TRBV30	TRBJ1-4	TRBD1	TGTGCCTGGTCCGGGACAGGGAGGGACGAAAAACTGTTTTTT	CAWSGTGRDEKLFF
many	TRBV6-2/TRBV6-3	TRBJ2-1	TRBD2	TGTGCCAGCAGTTACCTTGCGGGAGGCCCGGGGTCCTACAATGAGCAGTTCTTC	CASSYLAGGPGSYNEQFF
.	TRBV6-1	TRBJ2-7	.	TGTGCCAGCAGTGACCCTCCCTGGGACTACGAGCAGTACTTC	CASSDPPWDYEQYF
many	TRBV29-1	TRBJ2-5	.	TGCAGCGTTGAAGATGAGGACCTGAAGCTCGAGACCCAGTACTTC	CSVEDEDLKLETQYF
.	TRBV29-1	TRBJ2-1	.	TGCAGCGTTGAAGGGTCCCTGAAGCAGTTCTTC	CSVEGSLKQFF
.	TRBV15	TRBJ2-7	.	TGTGCCACCAGCAGAGATCTGGGGGGCGGGTACGAGCAGTACTTC	CATSRDLGGGYEQYF
.	TRBV4-3	TRBJ1-6	.	TGCGCCAGCAGCCAAGATAGTACAGGGCCTAATTCACCCCTCCACTTT	CASSQDSTGPNSPLHF